The rows below give T cell receptor beta chains drawn from one sample of a study of OX40 agonist ivuxolimab in advanced cancers. Produced via immunoSEQ multiplex PCR; TCRdb's table is partial and in-frame only. Seen here are tens of thousands of clones, around nine tenths observed once, and the top ten hold about 23%. The source was CD4+ or CD8+ T cells sorted from blood, collected in a trial of the OX40 agonist ivuxolimab. The receptor set was obtained from an adult with an advanced solid tumor such as melanoma, head and neck, liver or kidney cancer. Each CDR3 is given with its conserved first and last residue. Each record gives: clone size, J gene, V gene, D gene, CDR3 protein, CDR3 DNA. The D gene is left open where the match is weak. Expanded clones get a size class; other rows say once, few or many, or leave the size out.

few | TRBJ2-1 | TRBV29-1 | - | CSVEQFNEQFF | TGCAGCGTTGAACAGTTTAATGAGCAGTTCTTC
once | TRBJ2-2 | TRBV19 | TRBD2 | CASSETSGSSRELFF | TGTGCCAGTAGTGAGACTAGCGGGAGTAGCCGGGAGCTGTTTTTT
- | TRBJ1-5 | TRBV27 | TRBD1 | CASRTGVSNQPQHF | TGTGCCAGCAGAACAGGGGTTAGCAATCAGCCCCAGCATTTT
- | TRBJ2-3 | TRBV27 | TRBD2 | CASSLAWGGNTDTQYF | TGTGCCAGCAGTTTAGCCTGGGGGGGAAACACAGATACGCAGTATTTT
- | TRBJ1-2 | TRBV27 | - | CASSLYGPGAEGGYTF | TGTGCCAGCAGCCTATATGGACCAGGAGCCGAGGGAGGCTACACCTTC
- | TRBJ2-1 | TRBV4-1 | - | CASSQDGSGNEQFF | TGCGCCAGCAGCCAAGACGGTAGCGGAAATGAGCAGTTCTTC
- | TRBJ1-1 | TRBV30 | - | CAWSVGATEAFF | TGTGCCTGGAGTGTCGGGGCTACTGAAGCTTTCTTT
- | TRBJ2-2 | TRBV10-2 | - | CASRSLAGELFF | TGCGCCAGCAGATCCCTGGCCGGGGAGCTGTTTTTT
- | TRBJ1-2 | TRBV10-2 | - | CASSEDGAGNHGYTF | TGCGCCAGCAGTGAAGATGGGGCAGGGAATCATGGCTACACCTTC
- | TRBJ2-1 | TRBV10-1 | TRBD2 | CASSDRLAGYNEQFF | TGCGCCAGCAGTGACCGGCTAGCGGGCTACAATGAGCAGTTCTTC
- | TRBJ2-3 | TRBV2 | TRBD2 | CASGTSGTTDTQYF | TGTGCCAGTGGGACTAGCGGGACTACAGATACGCAGTATTTT
- | TRBJ1-4 | TRBV5-5 | - | CASSLSPDGYEKLFF | TGTGCCAGCAGCTTGTCCCCGGACGGGTATGAAAAACTGTTTTTT
- | TRBJ2-2 | TRBV29-1 | TRBD1 | CSGQGAANTGELFF | TGCAGCGGACAGGGGGCCGCGAACACCGGGGAGCTGTTTTTT
- | TRBJ2-4 | TRBV4-1 | TRBD2 | CASSHPSSGDQYF | TGCGCCAGCAGCCACCCTTCTAGCGGGGATCAGTACTTC
- | TRBJ2-1 | TRBV29-1 | TRBD2 | CSAELAGVRYNEQFF | TGCAGCGCCGAACTAGCGGGAGTCCGATACAATGAGCAGTTCTTC
- | TRBJ2-7 | TRBV30 | TRBD1 | CAWNRGSSYEQYF | TGTGCCTGGAACAGGGGGAGCTCCTACGAGCAGTACTTC
- | TRBJ2-4 | TRBV27 | - | CASSLGGGLKNIQYF | TGTGCCAGCAGTTTGGGAGGGGGACTAAAAAACATTCAGTACTTC
- | TRBJ2-7 | TRBV9 | TRBD1 | CASSQHPVGQGNNYEQYF | TGTGCCAGCAGCCAACATCCGGTGGGACAGGGGAATAACTACGAGCAGTACTTC
- | TRBJ2-1 | TRBV7-3 | - | CASSPSVTGFNEQFF | TGTGCCAGCAGCCCCTCGGTGACGGGCTTTAATGAGCAGTTCTTC
- | TRBJ1-1 | TRBV20-1 | - | CSARGGTEAFF | TGCAGTGCTAGGGGTGGAACTGAAGCTTTCTTT
- | TRBJ2-3 | TRBV9 | - | CASSVFGTDTQYF | TGTGCCAGCAGCGTGTTCGGCACAGATACGCAGTATTTT
- | TRBJ2-7 | TRBV19 | TRBD1 | CASRGTEKEQYF | TGTGCCAGTAGAGGGACAGAGAAAGAGCAGTACTTC
- | TRBJ2-1 | TRBV10-2 | TRBD2 | CASRASGGLYNEQFF | TGCGCCAGCAGGGCTAGCGGGGGGTTGTACAATGAGCAGTTCTTC
- | TRBJ1-1 | TRBV30 | - | CACRTGNTEAFF | TGTGCCTGCCGGACCGGGAACACTGAAGCTTTCTTT
- | TRBJ1-4 | TRBV18 | - | CASSETRTPTNEKLFF | TGTGCCAGCTCTGAGACCCGGACACCAACTAATGAAAAACTGTTTTTT
- | TRBJ2-3 | TRBV7-9 | TRBD2 | CASSFRAGGGDTQYF | TGTGCCAGCAGCTTTAGGGCGGGGGGAGGAGATACGCAGTATTTT
- | TRBJ1-5 | TRBV6-5 | - | CASSHWGQPQHF | TGTGCCAGCAGTCATTGGGGGCAGCCCCAGCATTTT
- | TRBJ2-1 | TRBV19 | - | CASSIHGPNEQFF | TGTGCCAGTAGTATACACGGACCCAATGAGCAGTTCTTC
- | TRBJ2-1 | TRBV9 | TRBD1 | CASSVETGNEQFF | TGTGCCAGCAGCGTAGAGACAGGGAATGAGCAGTTCTTC
- | TRBJ2-1 | TRBV7-6 | - | CASSRGLNEQFF | TGTGCCAGCAGCAGGGGACTGAATGAGCAGTTCTTC
- | TRBJ2-1 | TRBV7-9 | TRBD2 | CASSLLAGGEEEQFF | TGTGCCAGCAGCTTACTAGCGGGAGGTGAAGAGGAGCAGTTCTTC
- | TRBJ2-7 | TRBV4-1 | TRBD2 | CASSQAQAGLAGGKEQYF | TGCGCCAGCAGCCAAGCGCAAGCGGGACTAGCGGGAGGTAAAGAGCAGTACTTC